Sample share makes the clone carrying this T cell receptor (beta chain) medium-sized. Its antigen is not identified. The V end was cut by 5 bases, the J end by 2 bases, with 10 bases between. Germline CDR1 is DFQATT and CDR2 is SNEGSKA (reference sequence). CDR3 length: 13 residues. The sample comes from a study of vaccination and CD4 T cells after COVID-19. About the research overall: Some control cultures received a CEFX pool, which served as the positive control. Others received an HIV-1 Nef pool or no peptide.

Treatment reported: roughly ten-day PBMC culture with coronavirus spike peptide pools or control peptides (ViraFEST assay). Oncomine TCR Beta short-read sequencing was applied to DNA from cultured CD4+ T cells. TCRdb reprocessed the PCR reads with MiXCR, giving one entry per CDR3 protein. The sample gives some 8,000 distinct CDR3 sequences, under 20% of which show up once; around 20% is in the top ten. The V gene is TRBV20-1, the J gene TRBJ1-5; D is perhaps TRBD1 (5 bases). This TCR was sampled from a human donor who had recovered from COVID-19. The specimen was CD4+ T cells from blood, cultured in vitro, collected after SARS-CoV-2 vaccination. The CDR3 nucleotides read TGCAGTGCTCCAGCGGGGGGCAATCAGCCCCAGCATTTT. This translates into CSAPAGGNQPQHF.